This TCR beta chain was documented in a study of blood T cell repertoires in COVID-19. Study-level background: Collection of acute and convalescent COVID-19 samples took place in the United States, Italy and Spain. T cells, B-cell-depleted T cells, or PBMCs provided the cDNA or gDNA that served as material.

Generated by immunoSEQ multiplex PCR, the TCRdb table keeps only in-frame clones and is missing some. The profile shows about 35,000 clones, 80% of them singletons. This clone has a handful of counts. The specimen sequenced was peripheral blood. The sequence derives from a woman aged 70-85 years with acute or convalescent COVID-19.

As DNA, the CDR3 is TGTGCCAGCAGCTTGTCTCGACGGGGTTTCTACAATGAGCAGTTCTTC. Protein sequence: CASSLSRRGFYNEQFF. V gene TRBV7-8 combines with J gene TRBJ2-1; TRBD2 is a possible D gene (5 bases). Per the germline V gene, CDR1 is SGHVS and CDR2 is FQNEAQ. V was trimmed by 3 bases and J by 3 bases, leaving 15 bases between them. This CDR3 spans 16 amino acids.